The rows below give T cell receptor beta chains drawn from one sample of a study of blood T cell repertoires in COVID-19. The table came from immunoSEQ multiplex PCR; TCRdb's copy has only in-frame clones and leaves some out. The sample lists some 220,000 clones, around four fifths occurring once. Sequences were obtained from peripheral blood. The receptors shown here come from a woman over 75 with active or convalescent COVID-19. CDR3s include the opening cysteine and the closing phenylalanine or tryptophan.

>16|TRBV7-2|TRBJ2-3
CASSQHRDSAAGTQYF
>19|TRBV4-3|TRBJ2-6
CASSQDGRGVGSGANVLTF
>14|TRBV5-1|TRBJ1-1
CASSLIGQDFEAFF
>14|TRBV19|TRBJ2-1
CATLQGGGNNEQFF
>14|TRBV10-2|TRBJ2-7
CASNRDRASYEQYF
>13|TRBV3-1/TRBV3-2|TRBJ2-7
CASSQRGTYEQYF
>15|TRBV30|TRBJ1-2
CAWRRDRATARGYTF
>15|TRBV7-3|TRBJ2-2
CASSPGTGPTGELFF
>14|TRBV5-1|TRBJ2-7
CASSPAAGVGEQYF
>16|TRBV19|TRBJ1-5
CASSPQTGKLNQPQHF
>19|TRBV15|TRBJ2-4
CATSRELSFGQGAKNIQYF
>13|TRBV7-9|TRBJ1-5
CASSWAFNQPQHF
>14|TRBV5-1|TRBJ2-5
CASSLGGTEETQYF
>16|TRBV19|TRBJ2-6
CASSMGQGYVANVLTF
>16|TRBV7-2|TRBJ2-2
CASRSGSTGETGELFF
>14|TRBV11-2|TRBJ1-2
CASSLGQGNYGYTF
>13|TRBV11-2|TRBJ2-4
CASSVSGTGSSYF
>15|TRBV19|TRBJ1-5
CASSILGAGNQPQHF
>15|TRBV7-2|TRBJ1-2
CASSLGQGLTYGYTF
>15|TRBV18|TRBJ2-7
CASSPTSGGSEEQYF
>16|TRBV5-1|TRBJ2-6
CASSLDPRSGANVLTF
>15|TRBV5-1|TRBJ2-5
CASAPSGGAGETQYF
>15|TRBV7-3|TRBJ2-1
CASSLTGVSYNEQFF
>15|TRBV6-5|TRBJ2-3
CASSQTSGRVDTQYF
>15|TRBV6-6|TRBJ2-1
CASSYSGTSGGPQFF
>15|TRBV6-6|TRBJ1-1
CASSSGDPRGTEAFF
>13|TRBV12-3/TRBV12-4|TRBJ1-2
CASSLQTGDGYTF
>15|TRBV9|TRBJ2-1
CASSAGLAGVQEQFF
>16|TRBV7-9|TRBJ2-3
CASSLLAGGPTDTQYF
>16|TRBV19|TRBJ2-2
CASSMVGRGLSGELFF
>13|TRBV29-1|TRBJ1-4
CSTAVDGNEKLFF
>13|TRBV7-3|TRBJ1-5
CASSQGRNQPQHF
>16|TRBV19|TRBJ2-2
CASSPGDRGRTGELFF
>14|TRBV27|TRBJ1-2
CASSASGFPYGYTF
>15|TRBV28|TRBJ1-2
CASSLPSLGAYGYTF